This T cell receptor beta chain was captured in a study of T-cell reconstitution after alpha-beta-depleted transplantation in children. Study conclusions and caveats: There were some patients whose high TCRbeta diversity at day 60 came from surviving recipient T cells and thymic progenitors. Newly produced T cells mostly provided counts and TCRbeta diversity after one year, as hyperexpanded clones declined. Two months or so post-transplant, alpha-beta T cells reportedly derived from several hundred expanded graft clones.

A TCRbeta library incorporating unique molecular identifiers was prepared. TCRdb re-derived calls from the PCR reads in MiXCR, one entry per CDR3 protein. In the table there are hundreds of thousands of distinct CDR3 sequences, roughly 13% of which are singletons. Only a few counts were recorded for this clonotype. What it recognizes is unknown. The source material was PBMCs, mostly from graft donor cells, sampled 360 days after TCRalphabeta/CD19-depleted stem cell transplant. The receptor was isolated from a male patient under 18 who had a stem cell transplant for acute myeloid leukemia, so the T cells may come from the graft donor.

The CDR3 DNA follows: TGCAGTGCTTGGGGACTAGCGGGAGAGGACACCGGGGAGCTGTTTTTT. It codes for CSAWGLAGEDTGELFF. The chain uses TRBV20-1 and TRBJ2-2; 14 positions match TRBD2. V lost 5 bases to trimming and J lost 3 bases; unmatched junction nucleotides: 5. Germline V gene lookup returns CDR1 DFQATT and CDR2 SNEGSKA (reference sequence). The CDR3 runs to 16 residues.